These 18 T cell receptor beta chains were all obtained from the same sample, sequenced in a study of shared clonotypes between healthy human individuals. Libraries were prepared by immunoSEQ multiplex PCR; TCRdb keeps only in-frame clonotypes and omits some of them. The sample lists approximately 320,000 clones; roughly 87% were seen once. Sequenced input: memory CD8+ T cells sorted from blood. Specified subset: CD45RO+ cells pooled with CCR7-negative TemRA cells. The receptor set was obtained from a man aged 18 to 29 in good health.

The chain couples TRBV9 to TRBJ2-2; tentatively, D is TRBD1 (5 bases). Trimming removed 4 bases from V and 5 bases from J, with 12 bases in between. The CDR3 runs 14 residues. Germline assignment: CDR1 SGDLS and CDR2 YYNGEE. CDR3: CASSPPDRTGELFF. For the CDR3, the DNA is TGTGCCAGCAGCCCCCCCGACAGAACCGGGGAGCTGTTTTTT.

This chain uses TRBV27 with TRBJ1-2; 11 bases are shared with TRBD1. The V segment lost 6 bases and the J segment 7 bases; nucleotides outside the gene matches: 7. The CDR3 length is 14 residues. Germline V CDR1 and CDR2: MNHEY, SMNVEV (reference sequence). Here the CDR3 DNA reads TGTGCCAGCAGCCCGGACAGGGGGCTGACTGGCTACACCTTC. The encoded protein is CASSPDRGLTGYTF.

This chain uses TRBV7-2 with TRBJ1-2; 7 bases fit TRBD1. This CDR3 has 14 amino acids. With 3 bases clipped from V and 3 bases from J, the junction kept 4 bases outside the gene matches. Germline-derived CDR1 and CDR2 are SGHTA and FQGNSA. The CDR3 DNA follows: TGTGCCAGCAGCTTCAGGGGGTATCACTATGGCTACACCTTC. This translates into CASSFRGYHYGYTF.

The V and J genes are TRBV21-1 and TRBJ2-3. TRBV21-1 is deemed a pseudogene. CDR3 length: 16 amino acids. The CDR3 coding sequence is TGTGCCAGCAGCAACTCCGTCTCAATACGCACAGATACGCAGTATTTT. Protein product: CASSNSVSIRTDTQYF.

This chain links TRBV5-1 with TRBJ1-5; the match to TRBD1 covers 8 bases. V shed 5 bases and J 0 bases; nucleotides not matched to a gene: 10. Germline V lookup: CDR1 SGHRS, CDR2 YFSETQ. This CDR3 comprises 17 residues. The CDR3 protein is CASSPADRDYSNQPQHF. CDR3 DNA: TGCGCCAGCAGTCCCGCGGACAGGGATTATAGCAATCAGCCCCAGCATTTT.

The rearrangement uses TRBV6-1 and TRBJ1-2; no reliable D call. The CDR3 covers 13 residues. Germline V CDR1 and CDR2: MNHNS, SASEGT. V was cut by 2 bases and J by 6 bases, with 10 bases left in between. Here the CDR3 reads CASSESDEDGYTF. In DNA, the CDR3 is TGTGCCAGCAGTGAATCAGACGAAGATGGCTACACCTTC.

The chain couples TRBV6-1 to TRBJ1-1, with D perhaps matching TRBD1 (5 bases). The CDR3 contains 14 residues. Trimming took off 7 bases at V and 7 bases at J, with 19 bases between the two ends. Germline V gene sequence: CDR1 MNHNS, CDR2 SASEGT. CDR3 bases: TGTGCCAGCAATGTGGGGCCAAACCGAAGTGAAGCTTTCTTT. Translation: CASNVGPNRSEAFF.

The rearrangement joins TRBV6-5 to TRBJ2-7; 8 positions agree with TRBD2. CDR1 is MNHEY, CDR2 SVGAGI, per germline. The CDR3 has 13 residues. Trimming took 10 bases from V and 0 from J; bases not matched to a gene: 5. The CDR3 coding sequence is TGTGCCACCCGGGAGGGAAGCTCCTACGAGCAGTACTTC. It yields the protein CATREGSSYEQYF.

This clone came up once. The CDR3: CASSPRDRVVNYGYTF. The CDR3 coding sequence is TGCGCCAGCAGCCCCCGGGACAGGGTAGTTAACTATGGCTACACCTTC. V usage is TRBV4-1 and J usage is TRBJ1-2, with 9 positions matching TRBD1. The CDR3 is 16 amino acids. Trimming took 4 bases from V and 1 from J; bases not matched to a gene: 7. Germline loops: CDR1 MGHRA, CDR2 YSYEKL.

The chain is built from TRBV5-4 and TRBJ1-6, with a tentative D call TRBD1 (6 bases). Germline V gene data show CDR1 as SGHNT and CDR2 as YYREEE (reference sequence). V lost 3 bases and J 6 bases, leaving 16 bases between the germline ends. This CDR3 contains 16 residues. The CDR3 DNA reads as TGTGCCAGCAGCTCGGGTTCCGGGACACTTAATTCACCCCTCCACTTT. This translates into CASSSGSGTLNSPLHF.

The gene calls are TRBV7-9 and TRBJ2-1; the match to TRBD2 covers 7 bases. Germline CDR1 and CDR2: SEHNR and FQNEAQ (reference sequence). J gave up 0 bases and V 3 bases, and 5 bases lay outside the gene matches. The CDR3 covers 16 residues. The CDR3 nucleotides read TGTGCCAGCAGCTTTCCACGCGGGGGCTCCTACAATGAGCAGTTCTTC. Protein product: CASSFPRGGSYNEQFF.

V usage is TRBV7-9 and J usage is TRBJ2-1; 8 nucleotides match TRBD2. CDR1 is SEHNR, CDR2 FQNEAQ, per germline (reference sequence). The length of the CDR3 is 15 residues. Trimming cost V 5 bases and J 4 bases; bases outside gene matches: 7. The CDR3 DNA reads as TGTGCCAGCAGCACTAGCGGAGCGATTTACAATGAGCAGTTCTTC. It encodes CASSTSGAIYNEQFF. Looking up the rest from reference TRBV7-9 and TRBJ2-1 gives the full variable domain: DTGVSQNPRHKITKRGQNVTFRCDPISEHNRLYWYRQTLGQGPEFLTYFQNEAQLEKSRLLSDRFSAERPKGSFSTLEIQRTEQGDSAMYLCASSTSGAIYNEQFFGPGTRLTVL.

A single count supports this clone. This rearrangement joins TRBV30 to TRBJ1-3, with 10 positions matching TRBD1. The germline gives CDR1 GTSNPN, CDR2 SVGIG (reference sequence). The V segment lost 0 bases and the J segment 7 bases; nucleotides outside the gene matches: 9. This CDR3 is 16 amino acids long. Here the CDR3 reads CAWSVRDRGWRNTIYF. The CDR3 DNA reads as TGTGCCTGGAGTGTACGGGACAGGGGATGGAGGAACACCATATATTTT.

The chain has TRBV28 and TRBJ1-5; 9 nucleotides align to TRBD1. Germline loops: CDR1 MDHEN, CDR2 SYDVKM. With V trimmed by 2 bases and J by 0 bases, 11 bases remained unmatched. The CDR3 loop spans 19 amino acids. Here the CDR3 DNA reads TGTGCCAGCAGTTTACAGGCCGGGACAGGGACTTATAGCAATCAGCCCCAGCATTTT. As protein: CASSLQAGTGTYSNQPQHF.

CDR3 nucleotide sequence: TGCGCCAGCAGCGTCCGACACCGAGAGACCCAGTACTTC. This gives the protein CASSVRHRETQYF. The chain joins TRBV4-1 to TRBJ2-5; D remains ambiguous. Germline lookup yields CDR1 MGHRA and CDR2 YSYEKL. This CDR3 spans 13 amino acids. V was pared by 5 bases and J by 4 bases, with 11 bases between.

V and J are TRBV7-9 and TRBJ1-5, with D hard to call. V shed 3 bases and J shed 0 bases, with 9 bases lying between them. CDR3 length: 15 residues. Germline V lookup: CDR1 SEHNR, CDR2 FQNEAQ (reference sequence). This CDR3 is CASSLGGDSNQPQHF. For the CDR3, the DNA is TGTGCCAGCAGCTTGGGCGGGGATAGCAATCAGCCCCAGCATTTT. Full variable domain (remainder filled in from reference TRBV7-9 and TRBJ1-5): DTGVSQNPRHKITKRGQNVTFRCDPISEHNRLYWYRQTLGQGPEFLTYFQNEAQLEKSRLLSDRFSAERPKGSFSTLEIQRTEQGDSAMYLCASSLGGDSNQPQHFGDGTRLSIL.

V usage is TRBV19 and J usage is TRBJ2-3; 9 positions agree with TRBD2. The germline V gene has CDR1 LNHDA and CDR2 SQIVND (reference sequence). The CDR3 runs to 16 residues. V trimming: 0 bases; J trimming: 6 bases; junction bases outside the gene matches: 7. The CDR3 sequence is CASSIDWSLAGDTQYF. CDR3 DNA sequence: TGTGCCAGTAGTATAGATTGGAGCCTAGCGGGGGATACGCAGTATTTT.

This chain connects TRBV9 to TRBJ1-2, with 8 bases aligning to TRBD1. Looked up from germline, CDR1 is SGDLS and CDR2 is YYNGEE. The CDR3 runs 19 residues. The V gene end was trimmed by 0 bases and the J gene end by 1 base; junction bases not matched to a gene: 14. The CDR3 protein is CASSVATDRERVCNYGYTF. The CDR3 region has the DNA TGTGCCAGCAGCGTAGCTACGGACAGGGAGAGAGTCTGTAACTATGGCTACACCTTC.